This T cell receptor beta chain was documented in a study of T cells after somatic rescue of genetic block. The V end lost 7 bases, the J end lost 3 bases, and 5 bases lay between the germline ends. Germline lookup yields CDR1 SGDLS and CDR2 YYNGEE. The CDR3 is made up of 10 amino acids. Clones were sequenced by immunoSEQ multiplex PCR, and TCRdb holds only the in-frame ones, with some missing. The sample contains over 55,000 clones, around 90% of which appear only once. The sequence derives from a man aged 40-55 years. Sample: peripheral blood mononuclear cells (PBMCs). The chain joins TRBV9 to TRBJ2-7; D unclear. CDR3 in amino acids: CASGDYEQYF. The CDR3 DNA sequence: TGTGCCAGCGGGGACTACGAGCAGTACTTC. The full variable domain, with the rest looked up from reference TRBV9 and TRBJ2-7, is DSGVTQTPKHLITATGQRVTLRCSPRSGDLSVYWYQQSLDQGLQFLIQYYNGEERAKGNILERFSAQQFPDLHSELNLSSLELGDSALYFCASGDYEQYFGPGTRLTVT.